This TCR beta chain was sequenced during a study of blood T cell repertoires in COVID-19. Study-wide background: Some COVID-19 samples were acute and others convalescent; all came from the United States, Italy and Spain.

Sequencing was performed with immunoSEQ multiplex PCR; in TCRdb, only in-frame clones are kept and a portion is missing. The repertoire holds more than 65,000 clones, with around 91% as singletons. The sample comprised peripheral blood. The TCR was taken from a human donor in a cohort sampled during active COVID-19.

DNA of the CDR3: TGTGCCAGCAGCCCCCGGGACAGGGGGCAGAACACTGAAGCTTTCTTT. Residues: CASSPRDRGQNTEAFF. The J gene is TRBJ1-1, the V gene TRBV3-1 (or the pseudogene TRBV3-2); 12 bases are a match to TRBD1. Germline values: CDR1 LGHDT, CDR2 YNNKEL (reference sequence). V lost 4 bases and J lost 1; bases outside the gene matches: 4. The CDR3 sequence is 16 residues long.